The TCR beta chain under discussion was sequenced for a study of cytomegalovirus exposure and HLA in healthy donors. In the case of this clone: What it binds is unknown.

Use of 60 Vbeta and 13 Jbeta primers characterized the PCR. Repertoires were generated with immunoSEQ multiplex PCR, while TCRdb's copy carries only in-frame clones and drops some. The sample shows fewer than 180,000 clones, around 60% of them seen only once. Study results and caveats: Rarity characterized most TCR sequences, yet some public TCRs appeared in many donors. Rates of TCR association differed by HLA locus in a later analysis, with DRB1 highest and HLA-C lowest. The study designated around 150 TCR beta chains cytomegalovirus-associated.

The CDR3 loop spans 16 amino acids. The source of this sequence is a woman aged 55-70 years in good health and CMV-seropositive. This sequence joins TRBV21-1 and TRBJ2-5; the D segment call TRBD1 is taken from the table without a DNA check. TRBV21-1 is described as a pseudogene. What was sequenced was PBMCs. The chain's CDR3 is CASSKAARGVEETQYF. CDR3 in DNA: TGTGCCAGCAGCAAAGCTGCCAGGGGTGTCGAAGAGACCCAGTACTTC.